These T cell receptor beta chains were read from a single sample in a study of shared clonotypes between healthy human individuals. Using immunoSEQ multiplex PCR, the repertoire was profiled, and TCRdb retains in-frame clones only, with some absent. The sample has a few million clones; more than 80% are singletons. Sample: naive CD4+ T cells sorted from blood. The receptors derive from a man between 18 and 29 years old in good health. Both conserved end residues are part of each CDR3. D genes are given only for firm matches. Some rows mark clone size as missing; the rest say once, few, many or name a class of expanded clone.

d_call | v_call | clone_size | cdr3_aa
. | TRBV5-1 | . | CASSLVAGSQETQYF
TRBD2 | TRBV5-4 | . | CASSLWGGGGGEQYF
. | TRBV30 | . | CARRGGPTGRGTDTQYF
TRBD2 | TRBV5-4 | . | CASSLGLATSEQYF
. | TRBV7-2 | . | CASSSQGQPQHF
. | TRBV4-3 | . | CASSQEARPSGGYTF
TRBD1 | TRBV7-6 | . | CASSHGDSGTPGANVLTF
. | TRBV4-3 | . | CASSQEDPSFYGYTF
TRBD2 | TRBV25-1 | . | CASSQRGGTDTQYF
TRBD1 | TRBV15 | . | CATSRTGTGANVLTF
. | TRBV18 | . | CASSPPSRHQETQYF
. | TRBV5-6 | . | CASSLTGSEPQHF
TRBD1 | TRBV11-3 | . | CASSRSLFPGQGSSPLHF
TRBD1 | TRBV5-1 | . | CASGVGQGRGYTF
. | TRBV29-1 | . | CSVQPVPGAGNTIYF
TRBD2 | TRBV2 | . | CASSESRLAGGYEQYF
. | TRBV2 | few | CASSVTGRQPQHF
TRBD2 | TRBV5-5 | . | CASDISGGSSYEQYF
. | TRBV6-5 | . | CASSPGRQETQYF
TRBD1 | TRBV6-1 | . | CASDQPGGFYEQYF
. | TRBV10-3 | few | CAIRLTRETEAFF
. | TRBV5-1 | . | CASSLLGVKNTEAFF
. | TRBV4-1 | . | CASRHTSGDTQYF
. | TRBV5-1 | . | CASSPRPGERNTEAFF
. | TRBV10-3 | . | CAISPVGDGGGDTQYF
. | TRBV2 | . | CASTPTVQGGETQYF
. | TRBV18 | . | CASSDRNEQFF
. | TRBV11-2 | . | CASSFLSAGTDTQYF
. | TRBV25-1 | . | CASSDYRPETQYF
TRBD1 | TRBV19 | . | CASTPGGTGNYEQYF
. | TRBV2 | . | CASSYDWSKETQYF
TRBD2 | TRBV7-9 | . | CASSLYKSSGYNEQFF
. | TRBV10-3 | once | CAISEGPDEQFF
TRBD1 | TRBV28 | . | CASSQQGAIGDTQYF
. | TRBV27 | . | CASSLSWGGAGTDTQYF
. | TRBV20-1 | once | CSATGNTEAFF
. | TRBV10-1 | . | CASRTWGTGELFF
TRBD1 | TRBV6-6 | . | CASTKTGRDSPLHF
. | TRBV9 | . | CASSATGAANTGELFF
. | TRBV11-2 | . | CASSQDSGSPLHF
. | TRBV18 | once | CASSHGDGGTYEQYF
. | TRBV19 | . | CASRGLSTDTQYF
. | TRBV7-8 | . | CASSLYGETQYF
TRBD2 | TRBV15 | . | CATSRLAVNEQFF
. | TRBV5-1 | . | CASSLAPGPQETQYF
. | TRBV11-3 | . | CASSPVGGDTQYF
. | TRBV30 | few | CAWTTAGGTEAFF
. | TRBV12-1 | . | CASSSTGHQSGPYNSPLHF
. | TRBV7-2 | . | CASSLSGGSYNEQFF
TRBD1 | TRBV5-6 | . | CASSKRQGAQGQPQHF